This T cell receptor (beta chain) came from a study of cytomegalovirus exposure and HLA in healthy donors. On the study more broadly: The roughly 670 first-cohort repertoires shared a platform with the 100 to 150 validation repertoires, as reported in a later analysis.

Study outcomes and limitations: Under in vitro conditions, a few CMV-associated chains were confirmed as specific for CMV antigens. Cytomegalovirus association was listed for 150 to 200 TCR beta chains. Reports credit the classifier with highly specific, highly sensitive diagnosis of cytomegalovirus status.

Clones were sequenced by immunoSEQ multiplex PCR, and TCRdb holds only the in-frame ones, with some missing. The sample has around 220,000 clones, approximately 86% seen once; the top ten hold 2.9%. Details on this clone: Its antigen is as yet unknown.

The sequence derives from a woman younger than 30 in good health and CMV-seronegative. The sequencing sample was made of PBMCs.

CDR3 sequence reads: CASSENPGSQGNQPQHF. The CDR3 bases are TGTGCCAGCAGTGAAAACCCTGGGTCACAGGGCAATCAGCCCCAGCATTTT. This chain links TRBV6-1 with TRBJ1-5; a possible D gene is TRBD1 (5 bases). The CDR3 sequence is 17 residues long. Looked up from germline, CDR1 is MNHNS and CDR2 is SASEGT. Trimming removed 2 bases at V and 2 bases at J, with 16 bases between.